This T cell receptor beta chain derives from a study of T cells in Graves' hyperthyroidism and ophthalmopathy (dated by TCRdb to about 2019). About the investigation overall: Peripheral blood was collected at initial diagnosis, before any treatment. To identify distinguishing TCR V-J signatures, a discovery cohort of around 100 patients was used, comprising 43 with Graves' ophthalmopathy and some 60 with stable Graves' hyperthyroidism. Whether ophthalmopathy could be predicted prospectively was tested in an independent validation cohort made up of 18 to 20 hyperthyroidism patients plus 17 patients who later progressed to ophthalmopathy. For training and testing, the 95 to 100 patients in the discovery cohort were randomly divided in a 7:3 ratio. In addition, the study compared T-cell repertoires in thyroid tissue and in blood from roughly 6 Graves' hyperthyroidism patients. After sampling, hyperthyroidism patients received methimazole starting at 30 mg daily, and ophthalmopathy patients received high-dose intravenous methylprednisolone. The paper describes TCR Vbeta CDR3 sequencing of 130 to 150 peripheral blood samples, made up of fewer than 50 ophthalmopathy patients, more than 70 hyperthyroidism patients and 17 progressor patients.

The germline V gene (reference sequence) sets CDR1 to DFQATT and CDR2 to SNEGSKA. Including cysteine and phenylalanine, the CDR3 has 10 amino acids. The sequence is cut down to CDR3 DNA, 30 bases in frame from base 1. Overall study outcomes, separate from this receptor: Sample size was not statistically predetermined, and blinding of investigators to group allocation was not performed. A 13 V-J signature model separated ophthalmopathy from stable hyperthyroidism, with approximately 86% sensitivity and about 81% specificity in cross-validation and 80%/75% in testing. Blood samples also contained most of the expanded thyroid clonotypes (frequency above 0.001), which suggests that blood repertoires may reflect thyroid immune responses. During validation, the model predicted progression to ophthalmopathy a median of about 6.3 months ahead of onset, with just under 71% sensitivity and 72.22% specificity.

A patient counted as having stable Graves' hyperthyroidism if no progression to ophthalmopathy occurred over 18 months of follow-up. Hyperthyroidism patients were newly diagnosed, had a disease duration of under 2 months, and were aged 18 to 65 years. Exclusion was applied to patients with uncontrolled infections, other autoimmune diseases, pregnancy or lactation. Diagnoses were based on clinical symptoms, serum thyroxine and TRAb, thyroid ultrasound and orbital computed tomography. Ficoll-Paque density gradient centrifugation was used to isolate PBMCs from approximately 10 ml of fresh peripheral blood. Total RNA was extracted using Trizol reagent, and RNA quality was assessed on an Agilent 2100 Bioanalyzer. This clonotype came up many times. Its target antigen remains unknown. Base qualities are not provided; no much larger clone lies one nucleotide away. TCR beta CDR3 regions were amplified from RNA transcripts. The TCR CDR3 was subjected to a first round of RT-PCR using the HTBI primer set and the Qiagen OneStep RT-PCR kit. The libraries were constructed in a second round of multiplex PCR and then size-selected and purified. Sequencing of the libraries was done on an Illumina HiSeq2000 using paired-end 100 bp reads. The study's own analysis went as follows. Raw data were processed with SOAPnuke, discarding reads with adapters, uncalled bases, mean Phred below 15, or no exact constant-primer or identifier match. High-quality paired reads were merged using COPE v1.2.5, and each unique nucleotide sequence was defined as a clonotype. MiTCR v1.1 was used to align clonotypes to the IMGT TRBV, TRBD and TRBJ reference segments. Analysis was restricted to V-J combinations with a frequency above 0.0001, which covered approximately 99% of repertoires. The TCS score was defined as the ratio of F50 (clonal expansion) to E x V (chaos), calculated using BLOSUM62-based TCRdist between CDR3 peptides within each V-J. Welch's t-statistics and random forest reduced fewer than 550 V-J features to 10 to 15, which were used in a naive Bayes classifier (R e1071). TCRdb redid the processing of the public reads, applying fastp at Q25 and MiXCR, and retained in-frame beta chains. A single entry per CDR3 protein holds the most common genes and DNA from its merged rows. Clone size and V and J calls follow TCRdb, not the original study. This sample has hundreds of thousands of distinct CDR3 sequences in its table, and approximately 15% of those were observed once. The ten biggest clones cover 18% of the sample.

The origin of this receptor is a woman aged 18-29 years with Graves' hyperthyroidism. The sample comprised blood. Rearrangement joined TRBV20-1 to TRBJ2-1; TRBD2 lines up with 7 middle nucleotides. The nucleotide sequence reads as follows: TGCTCCTGGGGAGGGGATGAGCAGTTCTTC. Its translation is CSWGGDEQFF.